Included here is one TCR beta chain sequence, with context. Its antigen is currently not known. No quality values exist for individual bases; no much larger clone is one base distant. Between the V and J ends, shortened by 2 bases and 1 base respectively, the junction contains 9 bases. From cysteine to phenylalanine, the CDR3 is 15 amino acids long. The read is trimmed to its CDR3 DNA, 45 bases read in frame from base 1. CDR1 KGHDR and CDR2 SFDVKD were looked up in the germline V gene. The sample belongs to a study of blood T cell repertoires in COVID-19 (dated by TCRdb to the early 2020s). Background for the entire study: The collaborator samples originated in the United States, Italy and Spain and spanned the acute and convalescent phases of COVID-19. The prospective study material was composed of cDNA or gDNA derived from T cells, B-cell-depleted T cells, or PBMCs. Deeply sampled blood TCRbeta repertoires from subjects exposed to, actively infected with, or recovered from COVID-19 were included in the dataset. The repertoires were released in a freely available public database intended as a resource for research on the immune response to SARS-CoV-2. Samples were obtained from the ongoing ImmuneRACE study (first 160 participants) and from 950 to 1,500 subjects provided by 6 global collaborators. The sample metadata nearly always contained a de-identified subject ID, COVID-19 status, age in years and sex. Where HLA class I and class II types were available, the types were taken from metadata supplied by the sample provider, not from assay-based typing.

What the authors observed across the whole study: The quantity of clinical and demographic metadata differed by source and by participant and was supplied without curation.

The immunoSEQ Assay, a bias-controlled multiplex PCR, was used to amplify TCRbeta CDR3 regions from genomic DNA. The paper's processing steps were these. The number of nucleated cells in each sample was estimated by amplification of reference gene primers within the assay. To quantify the absolute abundance of each unique TCRbeta CDR3 rearrangement, sequence reads were collapsed and filtered. For each sample, productive Simpson clonality was calculated by taking the square root of Simpson's diversity index across productive rearrangements. TCRdb carries this immuneACCESS record with in-frame sequences only. Its versions omit some clonotypes, under half of them owing to an unresolved V gene in the studies checked, with the rest unexplained. The V and J calls and clone size were taken over from that table, and D and trimming were inferred from the DNA. The sample table shows 61,000 or so clones, and 85% to 90% are seen once. The ten largest clones add up to 20% to 25% of the sample.

The collaborating institutions used their own protocols to collect whole blood in K2EDTA tubes. For TCRbeta analysis, collaborators shipped samples in one of three forms: frozen whole blood, isolated PBMCs, or DNA extracted from either of those sample types. This receptor chain uses TRBV24-1 and TRBJ2-3; the best D guess is TRBD1, with 5 bases matching. The sample consisted of peripheral blood. The sequence was obtained from a woman in her forties or fifties with active or convalescent COVID-19. Here the CDR3 is given as CATSDSSRGTDTQYF. The DNA reads TGTGCCACCAGTGATTCGTCCAGGGGCACAGATACGCAGTATTTT.